This T cell receptor beta chain comes out of a study of blood T cell repertoires in COVID-19. Study overall: Material from acute and convalescent COVID-19 was sourced from the United States, Italy and Spain. T cells, B-cell-depleted T cells, or PBMCs provided the cDNA or gDNA that served as material.

The germline V gene encodes CDR1 SGHRS and CDR2 YFSETQ. Trimming cost V 0 bases and J 3 bases, with 6 bases left between them. The CDR3 sequence is 13 residues long. Original handling: Amplifying reference gene primers gave estimates of nucleated cell counts. Method: immunoSEQ multiplex PCR; TCRdb's copy keeps in-frame clones and lacks some. V and J calls and clone size are as listed in that table; D and trimming were resolved from the DNA. Of under 150,000 clones in the sample, roughly 88% are singletons; the top ten hold 25% to 35%. The receptor's source is a human donor in a cohort sampled during active COVID-19. The chain employs TRBV5-1 and TRBJ1-1; D gene unclear. The sample taken for sequencing was peripheral blood. As DNA, the CDR3 is TGCGCCAGCAGCTTGGGGGGAGACACTGAAGCTTTCTTT. Amino acids: CASSLGGDTEAFF.